This TCR beta chain is drawn from a study of OX40 agonist ivuxolimab in advanced cancers. The table came from immunoSEQ multiplex PCR; TCRdb's copy has only in-frame clones and leaves some out. The sample records 75,000 to 100,000 clones, around 86% being singletons. V was shortened by 0 bases and J by 4 bases, with 12 bases between the two germline ends. CDR1 is LNHDA and CDR2 is SQIVND in the germline V gene (reference sequence). The CDR3 has 15 amino acids. The cohort excluded patients with autoimmune disease history or systemic immunosuppression. This material consisted of CD4+ or CD8+ T cells sorted from blood, taken in a trial of the OX40 agonist ivuxolimab. This clonotype was obtained from an adult with an advanced solid tumor such as melanoma, head and neck, liver or kidney cancer. V is TRBV19 and J is TRBJ1-2; D is ambiguous. The CDR3 DNA follows: TGTGCCAGTAGTATAGAGGCAGGACCCGGCTATGGCTACACCTTC. It is translated as CASSIEAGPGYGYTF.